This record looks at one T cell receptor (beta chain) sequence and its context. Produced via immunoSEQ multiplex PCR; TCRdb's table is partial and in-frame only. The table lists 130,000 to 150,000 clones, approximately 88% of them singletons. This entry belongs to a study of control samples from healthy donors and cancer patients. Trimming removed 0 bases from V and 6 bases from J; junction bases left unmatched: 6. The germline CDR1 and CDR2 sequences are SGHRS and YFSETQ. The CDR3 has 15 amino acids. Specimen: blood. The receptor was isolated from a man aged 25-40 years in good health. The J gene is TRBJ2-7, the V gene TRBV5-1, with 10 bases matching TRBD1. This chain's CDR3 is CASSLGSGQGLEQYF. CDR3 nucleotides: TGCGCCAGCAGCTTGGGATCGGGACAGGGGCTCGAGCAGTACTTC.